These T cell receptor beta chains were read from a single sample in a study of PD-1 blockade in classical Hodgkin lymphoma. Profiled with immunoSEQ multiplex PCR; TCRdb holds only in-frame clones, not every one. The table includes some 34,000 clones, more than 85% detected once. The material sequenced was CD4+ T cells from blood. All receptors derive from a human donor with classical Hodgkin lymphoma. Each CDR3 is given with its conserved first and last residue. D genes are given only for firm matches. Rows give clone size only sometimes, using once, few, many, or a class for an expanded clone.

clone size,V gene,D gene,J gene,CDR3 protein,CDR3 DNA
.,TRBV28,.,TRBJ1-2,CASSLVAGLNYGYTF,TGTGCCAGCAGCCTCGTTGCGGGGCTCAACTATGGCTACACCTTC
once,TRBV20-1,TRBD1,TRBJ2-5,CSASTGFLNF,TGCAGTGCGTCGACAGGGTTTTTAAACTTC
.,TRBV7-2,.,TRBJ2-7,CASSLSPAQQYF,TGTGCCAGCAGCTTATCCCCAGCACAGCAGTACTTC
.,TRBV18,TRBD1,TRBJ1-2,CASSPDRGYGYTF,TGTGCCAGCTCACCGGACAGGGGCTATGGCTACACCTTC
.,TRBV2,.,TRBJ1-1,CASSRLQDTEAFF,TGTGCCAGCAGCCGATTACAGGACACTGAAGCTTTCTTT
.,TRBV7-8,TRBD2,TRBJ2-3,CASSLNQKTSGRGVTQYF,TGTGCCAGCAGCTTAAACCAAAAGACTAGCGGGAGAGGGGTTACGCAGTATTTT
.,TRBV13,TRBD2,TRBJ2-6,CASSRGGSGANVLTF,TGTGCCAGCAGCCGCGGGGGCTCTGGGGCCAACGTCCTGACTTTC
.,TRBV28,.,TRBJ1-2,CASSFGGAVVYGYTF,TGTGCCAGCAGTTTCGGGGGGGCGGTAGTCTATGGCTACACCTTC
once,TRBV28,.,TRBJ1-5,CASRVPGFSNQPQHF,TGTGCCAGCAGGGTCCCAGGGTTTAGCAATCAGCCCCAGCATTTT
.,TRBV6-5,TRBD1,TRBJ1-4,CASSPRTGGGEKLFF,TGTGCCAGCAGTCCACGGACAGGGGGCGGAGAAAAACTGTTTTTT
once,TRBV10-3,.,TRBJ1-2,CAISESEANYGYTF,TGTGCCATCAGTGAGTCGGAAGCTAACTATGGCTACACCTTC
.,TRBV2,.,TRBJ2-2,CASRGRGRNTGELFF,TGTGCCAGCAGGGGACGGGGGCGGAACACCGGGGAGCTGTTTTTT
.,TRBV9,TRBD1,TRBJ1-1,CASSEQGGVGTEAFF,TGTGCCAGCAGCGAACAGGGGGGGGTCGGCACTGAAGCTTTCTTT
.,TRBV5-5,TRBD2,TRBJ2-2,CASSLAGDKSGELFF,TGTGCCAGCAGCCTAGCGGGGGATAAGTCCGGGGAGCTGTTTTTT
.,TRBV7-9,TRBD1,TRBJ1-2,CASSLRTGPSNYDYTF,TGTGCCAGCAGCTTACGGACAGGGCCATCAAACTATGACTACACCTTC
once,TRBV6-1,TRBD1,TRBJ1-2,CASSVGQGNLYGYTF,TGTGCCAGCAGCGTAGGACAGGGCAATCTATATGGCTACACCTTC
.,TRBV7-9,TRBD1,TRBJ1-4,CASSLAGTGYEKLFF,TGTGCCAGCAGCTTAGCGGGGACAGGGTATGAAAAACTGTTTTTT
.,TRBV5-1,.,TRBJ1-4,CASSFNEKLFF,TGCGCCAGCAGCTTTAATGAAAAACTGTTTTTT
.,TRBV6-6,.,TRBJ2-7,CASQLDTYEQYF,TGTGCCAGCCAACTAGATACCTACGAGCAGTACTTC
.,TRBV28,.,TRBJ1-3,CASSLGGGNTIYF,TGTGCCAGCAGTTTGGGCGGTGGAAACACCATATATTTT
.,TRBV28,.,TRBJ2-1,CASTLAGARSYNEQFF,TGTGCCAGCACCCTCGCGGGGGCGAGGTCCTACAATGAGCAGTTCTTC
.,TRBV5-4,.,TRBJ1-2,CASSPVAGVGGYTF,TGTGCCAGCAGCCCCGTAGCAGGGGTGGGAGGCTACACCTTC
once,TRBV11-2,.,TRBJ2-2,CASSSPRNMNTGELFF,TGTGCCAGCAGCTCTCCCAGGAATATGAACACCGGGGAGCTGTTTTTT
.,TRBV18,TRBD1,TRBJ1-5,CASSPPGGVNQPQHF,TGTGCCAGCTCACCACCAGGGGGCGTCAATCAGCCCCAGCATTTT
.,TRBV18,.,TRBJ1-1,CASSPGGDTEAFF,TGTGCCAGCTCACCGGGGGGCGACACTGAAGCTTTCTTT
.,TRBV28,TRBD2,TRBJ2-4,CASSLSRTSGALAKNIQYF,TGTGCCAGCAGTTTATCGCGGACTAGCGGGGCCCTAGCCAAAAACATTCAGTACTTC
.,TRBV4-1,TRBD2,TRBJ2-1,CASSQTGTNNNEQFF,TGCGCCAGCAGCCAAACGGGGACTAATAACAATGAGCAGTTCTTC
once,TRBV5-5,.,TRBJ1-3,CASSLELPWNTIYF,TGTGCCAGCAGCTTGGAACTTCCCTGGAACACCATATATTTT
.,TRBV7-6,.,TRBJ2-2,CASSLVAVNTGELFF,TGTGCCAGCAGCTTAGTCGCTGTAAACACCGGGGAGCTGTTTTTT
.,TRBV7-2,.,TRBJ1-5,CASSLAFVGGSNQPQHF,TGTGCCAGCAGCTTAGCCTTTGTGGGGGGTAGCAATCAGCCCCAGCATTTT
.,TRBV7-6,TRBD2,TRBJ2-7,CASSSSLGGGPRDEQYF,TGTGCCAGCAGCTCCTCCCTTGGGGGAGGGCCTAGGGACGAGCAGTACTTC
.,TRBV7-9,.,TRBJ2-7,CASSQAYVRVRDEQYF,TGTGCCAGCAGCCAGGCCTATGTGCGGGTGCGAGACGAGCAGTACTTC
.,TRBV19,TRBD1,TRBJ2-7,CATGRTGQGLSEQYF,TGTGCCACCGGTCGGACAGGGCAGGGATTAAGCGAGCAGTACTTC
.,TRBV6-5,TRBD2,TRBJ2-7,CASSTLAGASYEQYF,TGTGCCAGCAGTACCTTAGCGGGAGCGTCCTACGAGCAGTACTTC
.,TRBV30,.,TRBJ1-1,CAWVDSGTEAFF,TGTGCCTGGGTGGACTCGGGGACTGAAGCTTTCTTT
.,TRBV29-1,TRBD1,TRBJ2-1,CSVEGGQGSYNEQFF,TGCAGCGTTGAAGGGGGACAGGGTTCCTACAATGAGCAGTTCTTC
.,TRBV28,.,TRBJ1-2,CASSWGGTNSGYTF,TGTGCCAGCAGTTGGGGTGGGACCAACAGTGGCTACACCTTC
.,TRBV10-3,TRBD2,TRBJ2-1,CATQAGVAGGYYEQFF,TGTGCCACGCAGGCGGGAGTAGCGGGAGGCTACTATGAGCAGTTCTTC
.,TRBV10-3,TRBD1,TRBJ1-2,CAISILPGTENGYTF,TGTGCCATCAGTATCCTTCCCGGGACAGAAAATGGCTACACCTTC
once,TRBV7-2,TRBD2,TRBJ2-1,CASSLVVGLGRDNEQFF,TGTGCCAGCAGCTTAGTTGTGGGACTAGGGCGAGACAATGAGCAGTTCTTC
.,TRBV5-4,TRBD1,TRBJ1-2,CASRGQGYGYTF,TGTGCCAGCAGAGGACAGGGCTATGGCTACACCTTC
.,TRBV25-1,.,TRBJ1-1,CASTGNTDTEAFF,TGTGCCAGCACAGGGAACACCGACACTGAAGCTTTCTTT
.,TRBV7-8,TRBD2,TRBJ2-5,CASSLTGGRVETQYF,TGTGCCAGCAGCTTAACGGGAGGGCGTGTGGAGACCCAGTACTTC
.,TRBV7-6,.,TRBJ2-3,CASSLWEKDTQYF,TGTGCCAGCAGCTTATGGGAAAAGGATACGCAGTATTTT
.,TRBV20-1,.,TRBJ2-7,CSASGLNEQYF,TGCAGTGCCTCAGGGCTGAACGAGCAGTACTTC
.,TRBV10-1,.,TRBJ2-7,CASSERGKSYEQYF,TGCGCCAGCAGTGAGCGTGGAAAATCCTACGAGCAGTACTTC
.,TRBV6-6,.,TRBJ2-6,CASSYGEGGANVLTF,TGTGCCAGCAGTTACGGTGAAGGTGGGGCCAACGTCCTGACTTTC